Below are 16 T cell receptor beta chains sequenced from a single sample in a study of T cells in Graves' hyperthyroidism and ophthalmopathy. TCR beta CDR3 regions were amplified from RNA transcripts. The primer set for the first-round RT-PCR of the TCR CDR3 was HTBI. TCRdb itself ran the multiplex PCR reads through MiXCR, one entry per CDR3 protein. The sample lists some 500,000 distinct CDR3 sequences; 14% were seen once. The specimen sequenced was blood. The receptor source for this set is a woman younger than 35 with Graves' hyperthyroidism.

This clonotype was picked up many times. The chain combines TRBV29-1 with TRBJ2-7, with a tentative D call TRBD2 (5 bases). CDR3 length: 11 residues. V was shortened by 3 bases and J by 5 bases, with 8 bases between the two germline ends. The germline gives CDR1 SQVTM, CDR2 ANQGSEA. The CDR3: CSVESADEQYF. The CDR3 bases are TGCAGCGTTGAGTCAGCGGACGAGCAGTACTTC.

This clonotype came up many times. This rearrangement joins TRBV12-3 or TRBV12-4 to TRBJ1-1; D is possibly TRBD1 (5 bases). V shed 1 base and J shed 4 bases, with 10 bases lying between them. The CDR3 contains 14 residues. CDR3 coding DNA: TGTGCCAGCAGTTTAGGGGGCTATGGCACTGAAGCTTTCTTT. Translating it yields CASSLGGYGTEAFF.

This clonotype showed up just a few times. The chain carries TRBV10-3 and TRBJ1-1; 9 positions agree with TRBD1. CDR3 length equals 15 residues. From germline, CDR1 is ENHRY and CDR2 SYGVKD. V shed 5 bases, J shed 1 base, and the junction held 5 bases outside the gene matches. The CDR3 spells CAISPGTGTNTEAFF. The CDR3 DNA reads TGTGCCATCAGTCCCGGGACAGGGACGAACACTGAAGCTTTCTTT.

This clonotype was counted between two and nine times. The V call is TRBV6-2 or TRBV6-3, the J call TRBJ2-1; D not certain. This CDR3 is built from 12 residues. The ends were cut back, 0 bases at V and 7 bases at J, with 4 bases in the middle. Germline loops: CDR1 MNHEY, CDR2 SVGEGT. CDR3 loop: CASSYSTNEQFF. CDR3 coding DNA: TGTGCCAGCAGTTACTCGACGAATGAGCAGTTCTTC.

This clonotype has a count of ten or more. The V gene is TRBV19, the J gene TRBJ1-3; D is perhaps TRBD1 (5 bases). V gave up 6 bases and J gave up 1 base, with 10 bases separating them. Germline V gives CDR1 LNHDA, CDR2 SQIVND (reference sequence). This CDR3 contains 14 residues. The CDR3 DNA sequence: TGTGCCAGTAGGGAACAGGTTTCTGGAAACACCATATATTTT. This codes for CASREQVSGNTIYF.

V and J are TRBV6-1 and TRBJ1-5, with D hard to call. Germline-derived CDR1 and CDR2 are MNHNS and SASEGT. V lost 8 bases and J 0 bases, leaving 20 bases between the germline ends. The CDR3 has 17 residues. The CDR3 spells CASQAYTRLYSNQPQHF. CDR3 nucleotide sequence: TGTGCCAGCCAGGCGTATACGCGTCTTTATAGCAATCAGCCCCAGCATTTT.

This clonotype was observed many times. The chain joins TRBV7-2 to TRBJ2-2, with TRBD1 matching over 8 bases. Germline CDR1 SGHTA, CDR2 FQGNSA. V was clipped by 5 bases and J by 5 bases; unmatched bases: 7. The CDR3 spans 15 residues. CDR3 bases: TGTGCCAGCAGCCGCGACAGGGGCAGGACCGGGGAGCTGTTTTTT. Amino acid sequence: CASSRDRGRTGELFF. The complete variable domain, with remaining parts taken from reference TRBV7-2 and TRBJ2-2, reads GAGVSQSPSNKVTEKGKDVELRCDPISGHTALYWYRQSLGQGLEFLIYFQGNSAPDKSGLPSDRFSAERTGGSVSTLTIQRTQQEDSAVYLCASSRDRGRTGELFFGEGSRLTVL.

This sequence joins TRBV7-9 and TRBJ1-4; D uncertain. This CDR3 region has 14 residues. Germline V CDR1 and CDR2: SEHNR, FQNEAQ (reference sequence). With 4 bases removed from V and 8 bases from J, the gap between germline ends came to 14 bases. The CDR3, as DNA: TGTGCCAGCAGCTCGGACGCCTTATCCGAAAAACTGTTTTTT. The encoded protein is CASSSDALSEKLFF.

In its sample, this clonotype was seen many times. The rearrangement links TRBV28 to TRBJ2-3; 9 bases are a match to TRBD2. Unmatched junction bases numbered 4, after V lost 3 bases and J lost 3 bases. Germline CDR1 and CDR2: MDHEN and SYDVKM. The CDR3 has 15 residues. CDR3 coding DNA: TGTGCCAGCAGTTTCAGGGCGGGAGGGACAGATACGCAGTATTTT. Translated: CASSFRAGGTDTQYF. Full variable domain (outside the CDR3, taken from reference TRBV28 and TRBJ2-3): DVKVTQSSRYLVKRTGEKVFLECVQDMDHENMFWYRQDPGLGLRLIYFSYDVKMKEKGDIPEGYSVSREKKERFSLILESASTNQTSMYLCASSFRAGGTDTQYFGPGTRLTVL.

This clonotype was observed many times. The chain links TRBV12-3 or TRBV12-4 to TRBJ2-4; 7 nucleotides match TRBD1. J gave up 0 bases and V 5 bases, and 4 bases lay outside the gene matches. CDR3 size: 15 residues. DNA for the CDR3: TGTGCCAGCAGTAGACAGGGTTTAGCCAAAAACATTCAGTACTTC. Its protein product is CASSRQGLAKNIQYF.

Many counts were recorded for this clonotype. The rearrangement uses TRBV12-3 or TRBV12-4 and TRBJ2-4; TRBD2 aligns across 8 bases. The CDR3 covers 15 residues. V dropped 4 bases and J dropped 8; count of bases not matched to a gene: 10. In nucleotides, the CDR3 is TGTGCCAGCAGTTCCGGGACTAGTACGGCGGACATTCAGTACTTC. Amino acid sequence: CASSSGTSTADIQYF.

The table lists this clonotype with many counts. The rearrangement uses TRBV12-3 or TRBV12-4 and TRBJ2-3; the match to TRBD1 covers 8 bases. The CDR3 contains 18 residues. V was clipped by 2 bases and J by 3 bases; unmatched bases: 13. The CDR3, as DNA: TGTGCCAGCAGTTTATCGGGCGTCAGGGGGCCTGGTACAGATACGCAGTATTTT. Its translation: CASSLSGVRGPGTDTQYF.

The rearrangement uses TRBV13 and TRBJ1-4; D gene uncertain. The germline V and J ends were trimmed by 5 bases and 0 bases, with 22 bases remaining between them. CDR3 length: 19 amino acids. Germline V CDR1 and CDR2: PRHDT, FYEKMQ (reference sequence). The CDR3 DNA reads as TGTGCCAGCAGCACTACCCTGGGGAGCGCTTACGCAACTAATGAAAAACTGTTTTTT. Amino acid sequence: CASSTTLGSAYATNEKLFF.

This clonotype was detected ten times or more. The gene calls are TRBV27 and TRBJ2-7, with TRBD1 matching over 7 bases. The CDR3 consists of 18 residues. The V segment lost 5 bases and the J segment 5 bases; nucleotides outside the gene matches: 21. The V gene's germline CDR1 is MNHEY and CDR2 SMNVEV (reference sequence). The CDR3 region is CASSPRNPYGTVFDEQYV. The DNA for the CDR3 is TGTGCCAGCAGTCCACGAAACCCCTACGGGACAGTATTCGACGAGCAGTACGTC.

The chain combines TRBV20-1 with TRBJ1-1; 7 nucleotides match TRBD1. V dropped 1 base and J dropped 3; count of bases not matched to a gene: 11. CDR1 and CDR2 (germline): DFQATT, SNEGSKA (reference sequence). The CDR3 sequence is 16 residues long. In DNA, the CDR3 is TGCAGTGCTAGAGTCTGGCGATTGCAGGGGGACACTGAAGCTTTCTTT. Protein product: CSARVWRLQGDTEAFF.

The V and J genes are TRBV9 and TRBJ2-7; D ambiguous. CDR1 SGDLS and CDR2 YYNGEE come from the germline V gene. V lost 7 bases to trimming and J lost 2 bases, with 7 bases between them. The CDR3 runs 11 residues. In DNA, the CDR3 is TGTGCCAGCCTCACCGCCTACGAGCAGTACTTC. Protein: CASLTAYEQYF.